This record covers a single T cell receptor (beta chain). Per the germline V gene, CDR1 is SEHNR and CDR2 is FQNEAQ (reference sequence). The length of the CDR3 is 14 residues. V gave up 5 bases and J gave up 9 bases, with 19 bases separating them. The source of the sample is a study of blood T cell repertoires in COVID-19. Looking at the study overall: T cells, B-cell-depleted T cells, or PBMCs provided the cDNA or gDNA that served as material.

TCRdb keeps only in-frame clones here, not all; method: immunoSEQ multiplex PCR. The sample has about 150,000 clones; roughly 85% are singletons. Sequencing was done on a sample of peripheral blood. The V gene is TRBV7-9, the J gene TRBJ2-5; a weak D match, TRBD2 (5 bases). This TCR was sampled from a human donor in a cohort sampled during active COVID-19. This chain's CDR3 is CASSLPMGARAQYF. CDR3 coding DNA: TGTGCCAGCAGCCTGCCCATGGGAGCAAGAGCCCAGTACTTC.